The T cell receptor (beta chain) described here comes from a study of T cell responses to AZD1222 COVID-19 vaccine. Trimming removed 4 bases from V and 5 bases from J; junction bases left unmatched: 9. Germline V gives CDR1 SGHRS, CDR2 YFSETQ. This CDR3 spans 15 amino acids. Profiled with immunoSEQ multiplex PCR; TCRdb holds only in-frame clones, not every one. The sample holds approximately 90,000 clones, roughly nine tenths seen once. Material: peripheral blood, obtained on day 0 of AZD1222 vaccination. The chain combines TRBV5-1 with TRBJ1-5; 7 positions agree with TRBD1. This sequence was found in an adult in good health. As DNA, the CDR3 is TGCGCCAGCAGCCCAGACAGGGTGAAGGATCAGCCCCAGCATTTT. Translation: CASSPDRVKDQPQHF.